This TCR beta chain was captured in a study of blood T cell repertoires in COVID-19 (dated by TCRdb to 2018 to 2020). About the study as a whole: Collaborator samples came from the United States, Italy and Spain and covered acute and convalescent phases of COVID-19. The material from the prospective study consisted of cDNA or gDNA derived from T cells, B-cell-depleted T cells, or PBMCs. Subjects who had been exposed to COVID-19, were actively infected with it, or had recovered from it provided the deeply sampled blood TCRbeta repertoires that made up the dataset. A freely available public database, intended as a resource for researchers studying the immune response to SARS-CoV-2, is where the repertoires were released. Samples came from the ongoing ImmuneRACE study (first 160 participants) plus 1,254 subjects from 6 global collaborators. A de-identified subject ID, COVID-19 status, age in years and sex were almost always included in the sample metadata. HLA class I and class II types, where available, came from metadata supplied by the sample provider rather than from assay-based typing. What the work shows at the level of the full study, not this receptor alone: How much clinical and demographic metadata was included differed by source and by participant, and the metadata was provided uncurated.

Here V drops 4 bases and J drops 3 bases, and the junction holds 5 bases not matched to any gene. The CDR3 has 15 amino acids, counting the end cysteine and phenylalanine. Only the CDR3 DNA is retained, 45 bases long and in frame from the first base. The germline V gene (reference sequence) sets CDR1 to SGHAT and CDR2 to FQDESV. TCRbeta CDR3 regions were amplified from genomic DNA using the immunoSEQ Assay, a bias-controlled multiplex PCR. Processing in the source paper ran as follows. The number of nucleated cells in each sample was estimated from the amplification of reference gene primers within the assay. To quantify the absolute abundance of each unique TCRbeta CDR3 rearrangement, sequence reads were collapsed and filtered. Productive Simpson clonality was computed per sample as the square root of Simpson's diversity index over productive rearrangements. As stored in TCRdb, this immuneACCESS dataset retains in-frame rearrangements with V and J assigned. A fraction of the clones does not appear; measured against another copy, unresolved V genes explain less than half of the discrepancy, and the remainder lacks a known reason. V and J calls plus clone size are reproduced from that table; the DNA served to infer D and trimming. The sample table holds under 200,000 clones, of which 88% were seen once. About 6.3% of the sample goes to the ten largest clones.

Participants in the prospective study were enrolled through a virtual design, were aged roughly 18 to 100 years, and lived in roughly 25 United States geographic areas. Cohort assignment in the prospective study relied on participant-reported clinical history from a screening survey and a study questionnaire. Recovered participants in ImmuneRACE Cohort 3 were defined as having two consecutive negative NP/OP PCR tests, clearance from a healthcare professional, or resolution of symptoms. In the prospective study, mobile phlebotomists collected whole blood, serum and a nasopharyngeal or oropharyngeal swab from each participant. Over an approximately 2-month period, participants in the prospective study had the option of providing additional blood draws and questionnaires. Blood samples from the prospective study were shipped frozen or at room temperature prior to DNA extraction. Concerning this clone itself: No antigen is known for it. Base qualities are not at hand, and no much larger clone is one base apart.

The V and J genes are TRBV11-1 and TRBJ2-7; 11 bases in between match TRBD2. Sequencing was carried out using PBMCs or T cells enriched from blood (not recorded which). The source is a woman between 50 and 59 years old who had recovered from COVID-19. The CDR3 region: CASSSIAGGRYEQYF. The DNA sequence reads TGTGCCAGCAGCTCCATAGCGGGGGGGCGCTACGAGCAGTACTTC.